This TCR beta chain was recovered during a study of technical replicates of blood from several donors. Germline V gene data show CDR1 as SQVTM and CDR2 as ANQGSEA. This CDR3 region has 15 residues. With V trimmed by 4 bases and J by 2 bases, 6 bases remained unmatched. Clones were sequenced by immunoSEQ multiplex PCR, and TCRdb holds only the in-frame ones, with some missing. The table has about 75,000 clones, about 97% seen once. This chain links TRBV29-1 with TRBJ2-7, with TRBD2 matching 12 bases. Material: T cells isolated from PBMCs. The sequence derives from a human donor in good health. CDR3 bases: TGCAGCGTTGTCTCCCTAGCGGGAGGGGCCTACGAGCAGTACTTC. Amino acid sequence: CSVVSLAGGAYEQYF.